The clone carrying this T cell receptor (beta chain) was recorded once. Antigen: not known. The data were taken from a study of breast tumors, draining lymph nodes, adjacent tissues. Whole-study findings and limits: Luminal-like breast cancer showed significantly greater tumor-nontumor repertoire similarity than basal-like breast cancer did.

The lymph nodes were axillary draining lymph nodes from breast cancer patients. TCRdb independently ran MiXCR on the multiplex PCR reads; one entry per CDR3 protein. The table has about 120,000 distinct CDR3 sequences, just under 20% seen once. The TCR sequence derives from a female donor with breast cancer. Some clones in this sample may be carry-over from other donors' samples. The specimen was axillary lymph node tissue.

In DNA, the CDR3 is TGTGCCAGCAGCGAGCGGATTCCCTACGAGCAGTACTTC. This translates into CASSERIPYEQYF. The genes are TRBV11-2 and TRBJ2-7, with a possible D match to TRBD2 (5 bases). V was cut by 5 bases and J by 2 bases, with 10 bases left in between. The CDR3 spans 13 residues. The germline V gene has CDR1 SGHAT and CDR2 FQNNGV.